This T cell receptor (beta chain) was recorded in a study of blood T cell repertoires in COVID-19. Study-wide background: Acute and convalescent COVID-19 samples came from the United States, Italy and Spain. The analysed material was cDNA or gDNA that came from T cells, B-cell-depleted T cells, or PBMCs.

In the original processing: The assay estimated nucleated cells by amplifying reference gene primers. Only in-frame clones appear in the TCRdb table, and some are missing; sequencing was by immunoSEQ multiplex PCR. V, J and clone size reflect that table, while D and trimming were determined from the DNA. The table has roughly 100,000 clones, 70% to 90% seen once. J lost 7 bases, V lost 8 bases, and 7 bases had no gene match. Germline CDR1 reads LGHDT; CDR2 reads YNNKEL (reference sequence). This CDR3 region has 14 residues. The genes are TRBV3-1 (or the pseudogene TRBV3-2) and TRBJ2-1, with 11 bases that match TRBD1. This sequence originates from a man between 40 and 49 years old with active or convalescent COVID-19. The specimen sequenced was peripheral blood. The chain's CDR3 is CASGRGQGGNEQFF. CDR3 nucleotide sequence: TGTGCCAGCGGGCGGGGACAGGGGGGAAATGAGCAGTTCTTC.